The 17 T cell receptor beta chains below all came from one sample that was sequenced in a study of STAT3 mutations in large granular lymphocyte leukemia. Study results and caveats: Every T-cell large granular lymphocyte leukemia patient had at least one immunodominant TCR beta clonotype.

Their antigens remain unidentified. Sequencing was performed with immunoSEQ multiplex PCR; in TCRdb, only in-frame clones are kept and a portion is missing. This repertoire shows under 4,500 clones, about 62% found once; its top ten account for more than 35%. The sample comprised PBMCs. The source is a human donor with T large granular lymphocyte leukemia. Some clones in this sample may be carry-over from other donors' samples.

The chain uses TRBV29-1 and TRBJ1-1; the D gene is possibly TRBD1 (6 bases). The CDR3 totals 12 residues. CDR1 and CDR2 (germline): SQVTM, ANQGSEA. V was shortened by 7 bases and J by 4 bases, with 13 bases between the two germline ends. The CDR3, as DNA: TGCAGCGCCTACAGGGTCACCACTGAAGCTTTCTTT. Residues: CSAYRVTTEAFF.

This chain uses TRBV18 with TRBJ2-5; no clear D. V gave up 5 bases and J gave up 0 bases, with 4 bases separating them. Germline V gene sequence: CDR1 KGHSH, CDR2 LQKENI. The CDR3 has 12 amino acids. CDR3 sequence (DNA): TGTGCCAGCTCAGTCGACCAAGAGACCCAGTACTTC. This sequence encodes CASSVDQETQYF.

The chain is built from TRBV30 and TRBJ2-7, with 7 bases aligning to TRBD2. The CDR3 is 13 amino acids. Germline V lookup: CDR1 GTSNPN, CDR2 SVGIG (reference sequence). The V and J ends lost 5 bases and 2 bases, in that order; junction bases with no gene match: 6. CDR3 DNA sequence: TGTGCCTGGGCGGGGGTAATCCCCTACGAGCAGTACTTC. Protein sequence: CAWAGVIPYEQYF.

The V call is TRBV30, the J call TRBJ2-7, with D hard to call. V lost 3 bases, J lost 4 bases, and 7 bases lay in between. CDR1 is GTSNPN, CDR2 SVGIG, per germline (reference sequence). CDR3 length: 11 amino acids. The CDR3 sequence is CAWSVRYEQYF. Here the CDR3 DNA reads TGTGCCTGGAGCGTAAGATACGAGCAGTACTTC.

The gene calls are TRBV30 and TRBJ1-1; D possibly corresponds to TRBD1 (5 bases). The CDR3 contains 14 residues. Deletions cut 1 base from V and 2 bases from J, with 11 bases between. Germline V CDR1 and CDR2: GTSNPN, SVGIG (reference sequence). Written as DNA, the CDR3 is TGTGCCTGGAGTGGACCGACAGTTAACACTGAAGCTTTCTTT. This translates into CAWSGPTVNTEAFF.

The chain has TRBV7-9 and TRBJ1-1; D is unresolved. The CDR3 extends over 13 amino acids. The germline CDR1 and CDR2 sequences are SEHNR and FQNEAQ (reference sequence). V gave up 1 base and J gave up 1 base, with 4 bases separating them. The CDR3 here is CASSLVRNTEAFF. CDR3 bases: TGTGCCAGCAGCTTAGTAAGGAACACTGAAGCTTTCTTT.

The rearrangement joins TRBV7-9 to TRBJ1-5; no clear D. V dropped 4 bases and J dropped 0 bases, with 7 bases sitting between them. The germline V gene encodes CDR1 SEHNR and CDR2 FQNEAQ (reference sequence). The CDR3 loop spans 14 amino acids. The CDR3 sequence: CASSSENSNQPQHF. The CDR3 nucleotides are TGTGCCAGCAGCTCAGAGAATAGCAATCAGCCCCAGCATTTT.

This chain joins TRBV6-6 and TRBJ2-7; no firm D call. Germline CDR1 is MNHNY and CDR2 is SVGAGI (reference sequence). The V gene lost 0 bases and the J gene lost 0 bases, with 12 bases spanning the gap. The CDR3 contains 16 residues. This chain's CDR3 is CASSYSRSRSSYEQYF. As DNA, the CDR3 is TGTGCCAGCAGTTACTCGCGGTCAAGGAGCTCCTACGAGCAGTACTTC.

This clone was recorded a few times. CDR3 in amino acids: CASSLEPGRYNEQFF. Here the CDR3 DNA reads TGCGCCAGCAGCTTGGAGCCGGGGCGGTACAATGAGCAGTTCTTC. The chain recombines TRBV5-1 with TRBJ2-1; the D gene could be TRBD1 or TRBD2 (5 bases each). The CDR3 has 15 residues. The V gene's germline CDR1 is SGHRS and CDR2 YFSETQ. V shed 0 bases and J shed 4 bases, with 11 bases lying between them.

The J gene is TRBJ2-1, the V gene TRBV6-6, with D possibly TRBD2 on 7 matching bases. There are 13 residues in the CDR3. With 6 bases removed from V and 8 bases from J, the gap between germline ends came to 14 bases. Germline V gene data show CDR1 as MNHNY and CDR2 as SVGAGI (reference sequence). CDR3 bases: TGTGCCAGCAGCCGGGGGGCGATCGATGAGCAGTTCTTC. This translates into CASSRGAIDEQFF.

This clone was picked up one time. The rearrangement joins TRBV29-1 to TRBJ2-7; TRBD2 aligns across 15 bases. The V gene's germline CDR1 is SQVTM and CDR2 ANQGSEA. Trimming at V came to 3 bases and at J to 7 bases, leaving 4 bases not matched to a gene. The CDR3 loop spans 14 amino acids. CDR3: CSVETGTSGREQYF. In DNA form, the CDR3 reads TGCAGCGTTGAGACCGGGACTAGCGGGAGGGAGCAGTACTTC.

The CDR3 reads CASSQLNTWVRDRETQYF. The CDR3 bases are TGTGCCAGCAGCCAGCTGAACACCTGGGTCAGGGATAGAGAGACCCAGTACTTC. The chain employs TRBV13 and TRBJ2-5; maybe TRBD1 (5 bases). The germline V gene has CDR1 PRHDT and CDR2 FYEKMQ (reference sequence). This CDR3 has 18 amino acids. The V and J ends lost 5 bases and 4 bases respectively, with 26 bases between them.

CDR3: CASSYSTTGSYEQYF. The DNA for the CDR3 is TGTGCCAGCAGTTACTCGACGACAGGGTCCTACGAGCAGTACTTC. V usage is TRBV6-5 and J usage is TRBJ2-7; 7 bases map to TRBD1. The V and J ends lost 0 bases and 1 base, in that order; junction bases with no gene match: 3. Germline CDR1 and CDR2: MNHEY and SVGAGI. CDR3 length: 15 residues.

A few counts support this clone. The CDR3 DNA is TGTGCCAGCAGTTACTCAAGGGGAACTGAAGCTTTCTTT. The encoded protein is CASSYSRGTEAFF. The V and J genes are TRBV6-5 and TRBJ1-1; D possibly corresponds to TRBD1 (5 bases). Germline V gene lookup returns CDR1 MNHEY and CDR2 SVGAGI. The CDR3 sequence is 13 residues long. The ends were cut back, 0 bases at V and 5 bases at J, with 7 bases in the middle.

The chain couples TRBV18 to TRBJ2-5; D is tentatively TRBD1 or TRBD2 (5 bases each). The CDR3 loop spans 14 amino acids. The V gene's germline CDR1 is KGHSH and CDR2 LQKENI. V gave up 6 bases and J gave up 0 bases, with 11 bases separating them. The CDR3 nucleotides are TGTGCCAGCTCTCCGGGGCTATACCAAGAGACCCAGTACTTC. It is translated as CASSPGLYQETQYF.

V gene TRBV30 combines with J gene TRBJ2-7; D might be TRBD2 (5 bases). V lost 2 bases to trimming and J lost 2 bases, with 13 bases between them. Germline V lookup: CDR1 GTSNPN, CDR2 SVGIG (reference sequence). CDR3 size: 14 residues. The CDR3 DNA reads TGTGCCTGGAGTTGGTACGGGAAGCCCTACGAGCAGTACTTC. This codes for CAWSWYGKPYEQYF.

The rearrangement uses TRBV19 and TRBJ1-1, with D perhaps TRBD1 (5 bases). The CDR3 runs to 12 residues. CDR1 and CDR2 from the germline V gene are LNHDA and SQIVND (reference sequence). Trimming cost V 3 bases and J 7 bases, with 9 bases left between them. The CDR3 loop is CASSIRGGEAFF. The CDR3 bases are TGTGCCAGTAGTATTCGCGGGGGTGAAGCTTTCTTT.